This record covers a single T cell receptor beta chain. This record belongs to a study of blood T cell repertoires in COVID-19. The overall study: From the United States, Italy and Spain came samples of acute and convalescent COVID-19. PBMCs, B-cell-depleted T cells, or T cells were the source of the cDNA or gDNA that made up the material.

In the authors' methods: Amplification from reference gene primers served as the basis for estimated nucleated cell counts. Generated by immunoSEQ multiplex PCR, the TCRdb table keeps only in-frame clones and is missing some. V, J and clone size derive from that table, while D and trimming were established from the DNA sequence. The sample includes 130,000 or so clones, about four fifths of them seen just once. Looked up from germline, CDR1 is LGHDT and CDR2 is YNNKEL (reference sequence). V was cut by 7 bases and J by 3 bases, with 6 bases left in between. CDR3 length equals 12 residues. This receptor was identified in a woman of 80 years or more with acute or convalescent COVID-19. Material: peripheral blood. The chain employs TRBV3-1 (or the pseudogene TRBV3-2) and TRBJ2-2; D gene ambiguous. The CDR3 loop is CASTLYTGELFF. The CDR3 coding sequence is TGTGCCAGCACCCTATACACCGGGGAGCTGTTTTTT.